This TCR beta chain was captured in a study of control samples from healthy donors and cancer patients. This CDR3 region has 17 residues. Germline assignment: CDR1 MNHNS and CDR2 SASEGT. Trimming took 4 bases from V and 6 from J; bases not matched to a gene: 11. Only in-frame clones appear in the TCRdb table, and some are missing; sequencing was by immunoSEQ multiplex PCR. The sample lists about 120,000 clones; roughly 95% were seen once. The J gene is TRBJ2-3, the V gene TRBV6-1; 12 positions agree with TRBD2. The sequencing sample was made of blood. The receptor comes from a man younger than 40 in good health. The CDR3 sequence is CASSVLAGGTSADTQYF. The CDR3 DNA reads as TGTGCCAGCAGTGTTCTAGCGGGGGGGACCTCGGCTGATACGCAGTATTTT.